This T cell receptor (beta chain) is from a study of T cells in Graves' hyperthyroidism and ophthalmopathy. Study information: Before any treatment, at initial diagnosis, peripheral blood was collected.

There are 12 residues in the CDR3. With 3 bases removed from V and 7 bases from J, the gap between germline ends came to 9 bases. The germline V gene encodes CDR1 SNHLY and CDR2 FYNNEI. Study observations and caveats: Blood samples included most of the expanded thyroid clonotypes exceeding 0.001. Ophthalmopathy was separated from stable hyperthyroidism by a 13 V-J model.

Comment on this clonotype: Its cognate antigen is unknown.

From RNA transcripts, TCR beta CDR3 regions were amplified. Carried out on the TCR CDR3, a first-round RT-PCR used the HTBI primer set. From the multiplex PCR reads, TCRdb called clonotypes with MiXCR, one entry per CDR3 protein. The sample records roughly 500,000 distinct CDR3 sequences, approximately 24% being singletons. Together with thyroid ultrasound, orbital computed tomography, serum thyroxine and TRAb, clinical symptoms were used for diagnoses. The receptor's source is a woman aged 25 to 45 with Graves' ophthalmopathy. The J gene is TRBJ1-1, the V gene TRBV2; D not resolved. Sample: blood. CDR3 amino acids: CASSELVNEAFF. DNA for the CDR3: TGTGCCAGCAGTGAGCTGGTGAATGAAGCTTTCTTT.